This T cell receptor (beta chain) emerged from a study of human T cells and chemical hapten exposure. Germline CDR1 is MDHEN and CDR2 is SYDVKM. Trimming removed 3 bases at V and 2 bases at J, with 17 bases between. The CDR3 is 16 amino acids. Time point noted: healthy volunteer bleed at 6 weeks. Sequencing started from total RNA isolated from unfractionated whole blood. Using its own MiXCR run on the RACE reads, TCRdb lists one record per CDR3 protein. The data hold roughly 71,000 distinct CDR3 sequences, with approximately 6.5% observed a single time. The genes are TRBV28 and TRBJ2-7; weak D call: TRBD2 (6 bases). This clonotype was sampled from a female donor in good health. Some clones in this sample may be carry-over from other donors' samples. The sample consisted of whole blood. The CDR3 nucleotides are TGTGCCAGCAGTTTTGGAGGGACCCAGGGCGCCTACGAGCAGTACTTC. Its protein is CASSFGGTQGAYEQYF.